A selection of T cell receptor beta chains follows, all from one sample in a study of cytomegalovirus exposure and HLA in healthy donors. Sequencing used immunoSEQ multiplex PCR; TCRdb keeps in-frame clones, though not all of them. The repertoire holds some 250,000 clones, approximately 80% seen once, with around 8% in the top ten. The sample consisted of PBMCs. All receptors derive from a woman aged 55 to 70 in good health and CMV-seropositive. CDR3s include the opening cysteine and the closing phenylalanine or tryptophan. A D gene is named only where the DNA matches it firmly. Size is stated for part of the rows, as once, few or many counts, or as a class when the clone is expanded.

clone size,CDR3 length,D gene,V gene,J gene,CDR3 DNA,CDR3 protein
NA,17,TRBD2,TRBV5-1,TRBJ2-3,TGCGCCAGCAGCTTGGTTCGAGCGGGAGGTGTTACAGATACGCAGTATTTT,CASSLVRAGGVTDTQYF
NA,14,TRBD2,TRBV27,TRBJ2-1,TGTGCCAGCGCGACTAGCGGGAGGAGGAATGAGCAGTTCTTC,CASATSGRRNEQFF
NA,14,TRBD1,TRBV2,TRBJ1-1,TGTGCCAGCAGTGAACAGGGGGGAAACACTGAAGCTTTCTTT,CASSEQGGNTEAFF
NA,16,TRBD2,TRBV19,TRBJ2-4,TGTGCCAGTACCGTCGGGAGGGGTGGCGGAAAGAGCATTCAGTACTTC,CASTVGRGGGKSIQYF
NA,15,NA,TRBV9,TRBJ2-2,TGTGCCAGCAGCGTATCGACAGGACACACCGGGGAGCTGTTTTTT,CASSVSTGHTGELFF
once,17,TRBD1,TRBV2,TRBJ2-1,TGTGCCAGCAGTGAAATATCCTTGGGGACAGGGACTAATGAGCAGTTCTTC,CASSEISLGTGTNEQFF
NA,17,TRBD1,TRBV10-3,TRBJ1-6,TGTGCCATCAGCGGGACAGGGGAATCTTCCTATAATTCACCCCTCCACTTT,CAISGTGESSYNSPLHF
NA,15,TRBD2,TRBV27,TRBJ2-3,TGTGCCAGCAGTTTATTACTAGCGGGCACAGATACGCAGTATTTT,CASSLLLAGTDTQYF
NA,14,NA,TRBV11-2,TRBJ2-7,TGTGCCAGCAGCTTAGCCCAGGGGCCCTACGAGCAGTACTTC,CASSLAQGPYEQYF
many,13,NA,TRBV5-1,TRBJ1-1,TGCGCCAGCAGCAAGGACAGGAACACTGAAGCTTTCTTT,CASSKDRNTEAFF
NA,16,TRBD1,TRBV7-6,TRBJ2-2,TGTGCCAGCTCTTTACAGGGGGCGCGGGAAGGGGGGGAGCTGTTTTTT,CASSLQGAREGGELFF
NA,15,NA,TRBV4-2,TRBJ2-1,TGTGCCAGCAGCCAAGAGAAAGGGGAGGACAATGAGCAGTTCTTC,CASSQEKGEDNEQFF
few,18,TRBD1,TRBV4-2,TRBJ1-6,TGTGCCAGCAGCCAAGACCCTGGCGACAGGGACTATAATTCACCCCTCCACTTT,CASSQDPGDRDYNSPLHF
NA,18,TRBD1,TRBV7-6,TRBJ1-4,TGTGCCAGCAGCTTCCCGGGACAGGGGGCTCAGGATAATGAAAAACTGTTTTTT,CASSFPGQGAQDNEKLFF
NA,14,TRBD2,TRBV2,TRBJ2-3,TGTGCCAGCTGGAGAGCGGGAGAGTCAGATACGCAGTATTTT,CASWRAGESDTQYF
NA,17,TRBD2,TRBV12-5,TRBJ2-7,TGTGCTAGTGGTTTGGTATTTCTTAACGGGAGGGAGTACGAGCAGTACTTC,CASGLVFLNGREYEQYF
NA,15,NA,TRBV5-4,TRBJ2-3,TGTGCCAGCAGCTTGGCGACTGATTTGGCAGATACGCAGTATTTT,CASSLATDLADTQYF
once,15,NA,TRBV30,TRBJ2-1,TGTGCCTGGAGGAGAGGAGTCGCCATGTACAATGAGCAGTTCTTC,CAWRRGVAMYNEQFF
NA,17,TRBD1,TRBV5-1,TRBJ1-5,TGCGCCAGCAGCTTAACAGGGGAACAAGATAGCAATCAGCCCCAGCATTTT,CASSLTGEQDSNQPQHF
NA,13,NA,TRBV19,TRBJ2-3,TGTGCCAGTACTCCACAGAAAGGCAGGACGCAGTATTTT,CASTPQKGRTQYF